In its sample, the clone carrying this TCR beta chain was seen a few times. The germline gene is not matched at one end of the junction; a read error may be the cause. The data belong to a study of T cells in Graves' hyperthyroidism and ophthalmopathy. Using RNA transcripts as the source, TCR beta CDR3 regions were amplified. A set of HTBI primers served as the primers for a first-round RT-PCR of the TCR CDR3. TCRdb independently ran MiXCR on the multiplex PCR reads; one entry per CDR3 protein. The sample shows around 700,000 distinct CDR3 sequences, about 35% of them seen only once. Uncontrolled infection, other autoimmune disease, pregnancy or lactation led to exclusion. Clinical symptoms, serum thyroxine and TRAb, thyroid ultrasound and orbital computed tomography together formed the diagnostic basis. Out of over 9 ml of fresh peripheral blood came the PBMCs. Germline CDR1 PRHDT, CDR2 FYEKMQ (reference sequence). The CDR3 sequence is 18 residues long.

This clonotype was obtained from a woman in her thirties or forties with Graves' hyperthyroidism. The V call is TRBV13, the J call TRBJ1-6, with D hard to call. Sequenced: blood. CDR3 nucleotide sequence: TGCGCCAGCAGCATCCTGGACCGATCCAGCTCCTATAATTCACCCCTCCACTTT. As protein: CASSILDRSSSYNSPLHF.